The entry below describes one TCR beta chain. Antigen unknown. PCR involved 60 Vbeta and 13 Jbeta primers. The protocol was immunoSEQ multiplex PCR, while the TCRdb copy is restricted to in-frame clones and leaves out a portion. In all, the sample yields around 50,000 clones. The donors, nominally healthy at sampling, likely had unrecorded immune exposures. These data are taken from a study of cytomegalovirus exposure and HLA in healthy donors. The study, taken as a whole, reports: The study flagged about 150 TCR beta chains as cytomegalovirus-associated.

This CDR3 region has 14 residues. The V gene end was trimmed by 6 bases and the J gene end by 5 bases; junction bases not matched to a gene: 10. Germline CDR1 is MNHNY and CDR2 is SVGAGI (reference sequence). The specimen was PBMCs. V gene TRBV6-6 combines with J gene TRBJ2-7, with 7 nucleotides matching TRBD2. The receptor's source is a male donor in good health and CMV-seropositive. The CDR3 coding sequence is TGTGCCAGCAGCCTATCGGGGGGAGTCAACGAGCAGTACTTC. It yields the protein CASSLSGGVNEQYF.